The clone carrying this TCR beta chain was seen a handful of times. The target antigen is unknown. This sample is part of a study of T-cell memory formation after mild COVID-19. Findings and caveats of the study: Pre-infection memory held some responding clones, suggesting pre-existing cross-reactive T cells responded.

TCRdb reanalysed the 5' RACE reads using MiXCR and keeps one entry per CDR3 protein. The sample consists of about 150,000 distinct CDR3 sequences, less than 25% of them appearing once. Sequencing was performed on PBMCs or a T cell subset sorted from them (not recorded which). The clonotype was recovered from an adult woman who had mild COVID-19 (a few samples of this study predate the infection). Cell type and time point are not known.

Here the CDR3 reads CASRATGEGQPQHF. CDR3 DNA sequence: TGTGCCAGCAGAGCAACAGGGGAAGGGCAGCCCCAGCATTTT. The genes are TRBV12-3 or TRBV12-4 and TRBJ1-5, with 7 positions matching TRBD1. CDR3 length equals 14 residues. The junction had 9 bases not matched to a gene; V was cut back by 6 bases and J by 7 bases.